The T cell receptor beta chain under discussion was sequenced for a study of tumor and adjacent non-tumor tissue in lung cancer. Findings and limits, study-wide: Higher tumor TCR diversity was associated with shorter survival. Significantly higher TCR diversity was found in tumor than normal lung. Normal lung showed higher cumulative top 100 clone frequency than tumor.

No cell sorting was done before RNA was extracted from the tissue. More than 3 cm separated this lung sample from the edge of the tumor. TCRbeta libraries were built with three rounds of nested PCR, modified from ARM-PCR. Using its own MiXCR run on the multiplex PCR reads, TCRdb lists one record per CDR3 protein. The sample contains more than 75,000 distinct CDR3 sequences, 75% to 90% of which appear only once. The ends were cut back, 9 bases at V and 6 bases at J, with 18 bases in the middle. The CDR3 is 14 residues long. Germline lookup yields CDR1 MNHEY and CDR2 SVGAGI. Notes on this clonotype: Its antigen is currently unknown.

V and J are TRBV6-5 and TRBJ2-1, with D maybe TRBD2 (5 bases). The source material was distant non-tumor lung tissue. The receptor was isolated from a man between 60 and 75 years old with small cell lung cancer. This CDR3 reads CASDPGLARNEQFF. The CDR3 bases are TGTGCCAGTGACCCCGGACTCGCGCGCAATGAGCAGTTCTTC.